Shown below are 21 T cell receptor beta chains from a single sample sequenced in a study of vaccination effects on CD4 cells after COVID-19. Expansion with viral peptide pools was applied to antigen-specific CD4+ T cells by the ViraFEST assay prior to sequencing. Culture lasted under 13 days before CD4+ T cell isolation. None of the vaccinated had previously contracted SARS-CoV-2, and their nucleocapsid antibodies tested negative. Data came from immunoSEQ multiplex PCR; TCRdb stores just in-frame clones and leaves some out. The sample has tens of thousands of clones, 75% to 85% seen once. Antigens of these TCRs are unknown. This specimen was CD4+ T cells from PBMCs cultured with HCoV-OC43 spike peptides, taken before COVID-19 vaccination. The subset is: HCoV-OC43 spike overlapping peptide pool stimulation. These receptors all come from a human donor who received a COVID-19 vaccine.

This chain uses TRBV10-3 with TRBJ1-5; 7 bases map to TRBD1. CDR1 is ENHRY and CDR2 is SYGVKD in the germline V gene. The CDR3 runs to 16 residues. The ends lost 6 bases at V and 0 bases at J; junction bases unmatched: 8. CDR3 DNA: TGTGCCATCAGCGACGGACAGGAATTTAGCAATCAGCCCCAGCATTTT. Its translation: CAISDGQEFSNQPQHF.

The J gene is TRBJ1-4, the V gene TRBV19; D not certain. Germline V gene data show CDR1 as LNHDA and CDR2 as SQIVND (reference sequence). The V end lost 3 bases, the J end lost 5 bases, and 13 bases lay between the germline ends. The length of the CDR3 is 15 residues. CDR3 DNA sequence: TGTGCCAGTAGTATTGTGGCAGGCCAGAATGAAAAACTGTTTTTT. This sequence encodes CASSIVAGQNEKLFF.

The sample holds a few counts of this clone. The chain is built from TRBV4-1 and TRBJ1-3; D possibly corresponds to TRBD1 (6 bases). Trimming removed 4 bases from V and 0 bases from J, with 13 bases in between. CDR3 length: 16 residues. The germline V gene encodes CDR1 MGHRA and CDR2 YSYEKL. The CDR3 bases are TGCGCCAGCAGCCGACAGGACAAAACCTCTGGAAACACCATATATTTT. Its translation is CASSRQDKTSGNTIYF.

The DNA for the CDR3 is TGTGCCAGCCGATACAGGGGGATTAATAGCAATCAGCCCCAGCATTTT. It translates to CASRYRGINSNQPQHF. The chain recombines TRBV28 with TRBJ1-5; 8 nucleotides agree with TRBD1. The length of the CDR3 is 16 residues. V was clipped by 8 bases and J by 0 bases; unmatched bases: 9. CDR1 is MDHEN, CDR2 SYDVKM, per germline.

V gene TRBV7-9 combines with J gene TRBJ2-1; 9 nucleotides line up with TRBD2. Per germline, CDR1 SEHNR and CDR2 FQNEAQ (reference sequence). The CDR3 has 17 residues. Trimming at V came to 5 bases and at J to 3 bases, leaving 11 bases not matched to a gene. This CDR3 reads CASSQGGVAGDYNEQFF. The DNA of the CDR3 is TGTGCCAGCAGCCAAGGTGGTGTAGCGGGGGACTACAATGAGCAGTTCTTC.

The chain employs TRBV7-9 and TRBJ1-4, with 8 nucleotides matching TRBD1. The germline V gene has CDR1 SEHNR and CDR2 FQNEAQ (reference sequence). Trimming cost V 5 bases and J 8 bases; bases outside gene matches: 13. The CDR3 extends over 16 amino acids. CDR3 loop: CASSHGAGTGGEKLFF. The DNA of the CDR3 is TGTGCCAGCAGCCACGGAGCCGGGACAGGAGGGGAAAAACTGTTTTTT.

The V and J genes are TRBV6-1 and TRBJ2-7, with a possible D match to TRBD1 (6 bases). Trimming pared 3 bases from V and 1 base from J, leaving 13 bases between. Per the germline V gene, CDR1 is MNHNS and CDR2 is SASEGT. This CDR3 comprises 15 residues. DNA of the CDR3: TGTGCCAGCAGTGATCTGGGGGCACCTTCCTACGAGCAGTACGTC. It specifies CASSDLGAPSYEQYV.

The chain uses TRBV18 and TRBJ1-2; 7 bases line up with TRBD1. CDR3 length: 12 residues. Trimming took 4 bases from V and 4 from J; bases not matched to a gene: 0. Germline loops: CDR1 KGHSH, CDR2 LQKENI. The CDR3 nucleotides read TGTGCCAGCTCACGGGACAGCTATGGCTACACCTTC. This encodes CASSRDSYGYTF.

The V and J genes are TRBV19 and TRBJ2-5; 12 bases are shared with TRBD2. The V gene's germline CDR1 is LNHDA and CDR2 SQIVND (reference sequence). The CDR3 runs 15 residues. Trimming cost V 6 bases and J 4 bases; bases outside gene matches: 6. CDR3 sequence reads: CASRKLAGGRETQYF. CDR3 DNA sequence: TGTGCCAGTAGAAAACTAGCGGGGGGCCGAGAGACCCAGTACTTC.

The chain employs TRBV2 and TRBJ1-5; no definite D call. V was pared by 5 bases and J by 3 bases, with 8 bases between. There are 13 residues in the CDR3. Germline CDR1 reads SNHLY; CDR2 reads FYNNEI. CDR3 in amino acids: CASSIGLNQPQHF. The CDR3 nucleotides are TGTGCCAGCAGTATAGGGCTCAATCAGCCCCAGCATTTT.

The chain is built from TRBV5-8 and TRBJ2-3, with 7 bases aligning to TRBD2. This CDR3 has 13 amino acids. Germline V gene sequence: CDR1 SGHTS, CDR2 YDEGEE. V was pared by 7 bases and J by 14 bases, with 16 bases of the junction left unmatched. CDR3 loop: CASPGGGTPSRYF. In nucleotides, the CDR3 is TGTGCCAGCCCGGGCGGGGGTACCCCCAGCAGGTATTTT.

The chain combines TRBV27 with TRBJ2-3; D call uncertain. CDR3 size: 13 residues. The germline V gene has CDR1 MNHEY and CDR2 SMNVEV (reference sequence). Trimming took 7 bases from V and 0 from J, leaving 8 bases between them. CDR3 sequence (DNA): TGTGCCAGCACCCATACTAGCACAGATACGCAGTATTTT. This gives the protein CASTHTSTDTQYF.

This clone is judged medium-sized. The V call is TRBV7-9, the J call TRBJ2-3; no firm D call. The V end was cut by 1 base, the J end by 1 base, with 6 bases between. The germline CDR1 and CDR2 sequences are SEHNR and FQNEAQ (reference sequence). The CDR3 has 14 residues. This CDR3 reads CASSLEDGTDTQYF. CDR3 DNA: TGTGCCAGCAGCTTAGAAGATGGCACAGATACGCAGTATTTT.

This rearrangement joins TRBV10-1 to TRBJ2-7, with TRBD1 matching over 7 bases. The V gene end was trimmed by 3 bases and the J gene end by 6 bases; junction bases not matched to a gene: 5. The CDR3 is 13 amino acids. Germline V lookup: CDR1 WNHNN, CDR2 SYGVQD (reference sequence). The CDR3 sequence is CASSDRQGGEQYV. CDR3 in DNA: TGCGCCAGCAGTGACCGACAGGGTGGCGAGCAGTACGTC.

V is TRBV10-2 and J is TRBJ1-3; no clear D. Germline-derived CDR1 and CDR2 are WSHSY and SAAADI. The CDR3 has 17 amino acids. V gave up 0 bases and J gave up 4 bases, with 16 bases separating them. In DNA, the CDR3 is TGCGCCAGCAGTGAGTCGGGCAGCCCAGGCTCCGGAAACACCATATATTTT. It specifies CASSESGSPGSGNTIYF.

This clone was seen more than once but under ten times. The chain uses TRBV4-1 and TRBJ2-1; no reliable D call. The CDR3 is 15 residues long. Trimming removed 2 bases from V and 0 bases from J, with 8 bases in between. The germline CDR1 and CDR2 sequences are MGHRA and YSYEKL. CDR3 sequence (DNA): TGCGCCAGCAGCCAACTTGGAAGCTCCTACAATGAGCAGTTCTTC. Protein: CASSQLGSSYNEQFF.

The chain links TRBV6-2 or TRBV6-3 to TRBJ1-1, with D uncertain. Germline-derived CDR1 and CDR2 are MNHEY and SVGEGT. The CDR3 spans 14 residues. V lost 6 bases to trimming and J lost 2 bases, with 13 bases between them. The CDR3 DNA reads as TGTGCCAGCAGCCTCGGGGTTTTAAACACTGAAGCTTTCTTT. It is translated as CASSLGVLNTEAFF.

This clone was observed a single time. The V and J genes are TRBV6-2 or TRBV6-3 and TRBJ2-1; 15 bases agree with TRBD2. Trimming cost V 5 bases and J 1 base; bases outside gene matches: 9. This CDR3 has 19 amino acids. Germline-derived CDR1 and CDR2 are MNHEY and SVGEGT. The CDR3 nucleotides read TGTGCCAGCAGTCCCGGGACTAGCGGGGGGCCGAGTTCCTACAATGAGCAGTTCTTC. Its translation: CASSPGTSGGPSSYNEQFF.

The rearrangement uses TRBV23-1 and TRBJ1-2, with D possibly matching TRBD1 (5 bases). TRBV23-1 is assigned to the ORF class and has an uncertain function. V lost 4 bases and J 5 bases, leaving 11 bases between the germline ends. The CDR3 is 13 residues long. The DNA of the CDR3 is TGCGCCAGCAGTCGCCGGGACGGATATGGCTACACCTTC. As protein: CASSRRDGYGYTF.

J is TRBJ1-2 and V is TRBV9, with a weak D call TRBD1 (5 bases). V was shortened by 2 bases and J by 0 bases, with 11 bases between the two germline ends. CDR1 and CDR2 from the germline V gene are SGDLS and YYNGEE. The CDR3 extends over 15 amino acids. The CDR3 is CASSVWGGSNYGYTF. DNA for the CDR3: TGTGCCAGCAGCGTCTGGGGCGGATCTAACTATGGCTACACCTTC. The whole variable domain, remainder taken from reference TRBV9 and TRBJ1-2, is DSGVTQTPKHLITATGQRVTLRCSPRSGDLSVYWYQQSLDQGLQFLIQYYNGEERAKGNILERFSAQQFPDLHSELNLSSLELGDSALYFCASSVWGGSNYGYTFGSGTRLTVV.

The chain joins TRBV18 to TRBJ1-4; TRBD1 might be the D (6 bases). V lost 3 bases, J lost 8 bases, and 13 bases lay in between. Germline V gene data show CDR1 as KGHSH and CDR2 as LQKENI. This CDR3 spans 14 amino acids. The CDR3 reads CASSPGGEREKLFF. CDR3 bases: TGTGCCAGCTCACCTGGGGGCGAGCGAGAAAAACTGTTTTTT.